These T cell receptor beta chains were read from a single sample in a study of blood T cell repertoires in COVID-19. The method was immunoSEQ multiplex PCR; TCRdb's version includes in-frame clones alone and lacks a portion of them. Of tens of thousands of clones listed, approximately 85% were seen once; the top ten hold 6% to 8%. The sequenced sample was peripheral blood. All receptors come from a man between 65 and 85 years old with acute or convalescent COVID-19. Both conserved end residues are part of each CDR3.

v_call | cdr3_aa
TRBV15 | CATSRGQYNSPLHF
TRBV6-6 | CASSYLAGGAGQPQHF
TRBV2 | CASSVELTGELFF
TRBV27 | CASSPQRVQHYGYTF
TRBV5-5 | CASRWGQTSTDTQYF
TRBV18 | CASSPMTNPYEQYF
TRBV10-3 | CAISDPTSGARGNTIYF
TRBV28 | CASSPDIYEPQHF
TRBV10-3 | CAISGRGDTGELFF
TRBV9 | CASSVLAGGTGELFF
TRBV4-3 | CASSQEAGGIKTDTQYF
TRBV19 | CASTPGGAYNEQFF